The source of this TCR beta chain is a study of cytomegalovirus exposure and HLA in healthy donors. As to this clone: What it binds is unknown.

Researchers ran the PCR with 60 Vbeta and 13 Jbeta primers. The protocol was immunoSEQ multiplex PCR, while the TCRdb copy is restricted to in-frame clones and leaves out a portion. The sample contains some 170,000 clones, approximately 77% of which appear only once. Study-level results: Relative to the 666-donor mean, N-insertions were reportedly fewer in an Asian-associated ancestry cluster in a later analysis. Three chains linked to CMV were shown in vitro to be specific for CMV antigens.

Germline lookup yields CDR1 KGHSH and CDR2 LQKENI. Trimming pared 2 bases from V and 4 bases from J, leaving 12 bases between. The CDR3 spans 16 residues. The TCR comes from a man younger than 45 in good health and CMV-seropositive. Sequenced input: PBMCs. The rearrangement joins TRBV18 to TRBJ2-6; a possible D gene is TRBD2 (6 bases). CDR3 loop: CASSPSQAGGANVLTF. CDR3 in DNA: TGTGCCAGCTCACCATCACAGGCGGGAGGGGCCAACGTCCTGACTTTC.